Below, 10 T cell receptor beta chains from the same sample are listed, as sequenced in a study of breast tumors, draining lymph nodes, adjacent tissues. MiXCR was run by TCRdb on the multiplex PCR reads, yielding one entry per CDR3 protein. The profile shows 15,000 or so distinct CDR3 sequences, around 47% of them singletons. The sequenced sample consisted of tumor-adjacent breast tissue. The receptors were sampled from a female donor with breast cancer. Some clones in this sample may be carry-over from other donors' samples.

The sample holds many counts of this clonotype. A much more abundant neighbour one base away suggests this may be a read error. Likely a read error: the CDR3 ends without its conserved phenylalanine or tryptophan. This chain connects TRBV9 to TRBJ1-2, with D unclear. V was pared by 4 bases and J by 8 bases, with 15 bases between. The germline V gene encodes CDR1 SGDLS and CDR2 YYNGEE. The CDR3 consists of 13 residues. This CDR3 reads CASSPGNDFGYTS. Written as DNA, the CDR3 is TGTGCCAGCAGCCCAGGAAATGACTTCGGCTACACCTCC.

This clonotype was picked up many times. The chain combines TRBV5-6 with TRBJ1-1; 12 nucleotides line up with TRBD1. CDR1 is SGHDT, CDR2 YYEEEE, per germline. Germline trimming cut 6 bases from V and 4 bases from J; bases unmatched to any gene: 13. This CDR3 is 17 amino acids long. CDR3 in DNA: TGTGCCAGCACTCTACCCGGGACAGGGGGCAGAGGCACTGAAGCTTTCTTT. Translation gives CASTLPGTGGRGTEAFF.

Ten or more counts support this clonotype. Possible read error: a much larger clone is one base away. The chain's CDR3 is CASSLLRDYNEQFF. CDR3 sequence (DNA): TGTGCCAGCAGCTTGCTACGGGACTACAATGAGCAGTTCTTC. The J gene is TRBJ2-1, the V gene TRBV13, with D perhaps matching TRBD2 (5 bases). The germline V gene has CDR1 PRHDT and CDR2 FYEKMQ (reference sequence). The V end was cut by 3 bases, the J end by 3 bases, with 9 bases between. This CDR3 has 14 residues.

This clonotype is classed as large. The CDR3 loop is CSARAETFSYEQYF. DNA for the CDR3: TGCAGTGCTAGAGCTGAGACTTTCTCCTACGAGCAGTACTTC. The chain uses TRBV20-1 and TRBJ2-7; D unclear. The CDR3 extends over 14 amino acids. Between the trimmed V and J ends, which lost 1 base and 0 bases, there was a span of 10 bases. Germline V gives CDR1 DFQATT, CDR2 SNEGSKA (reference sequence).

This clonotype was found many times. This may be a read error: a much more frequent sequence differs by one nucleotide. The chain links TRBV11-2 to TRBJ2-3, with 10 bases that match TRBD2. V lost 3 bases, J lost 2 bases, and 5 bases stayed unmatched. Germline lookup yields CDR1 SGHAT and CDR2 FQNNGV. The CDR3 covers 16 residues. As DNA, the CDR3 is TGTGCCAGCAGCTTCGGACTAGCGGCACCCACAGATACGCAGTATTTT. Amino acid sequence: CASSFGLAAPTDTQYF.

This clonotype was seen repeatedly, ten times or more. The V gene is TRBV5-1, the J gene TRBJ1-4; no clear D gene. The V gene lost 4 bases and the J gene lost 1 base, with 11 bases spanning the gap. CDR3 length equals 15 residues. The germline V gene encodes CDR1 SGHRS and CDR2 YFSETQ. The CDR3, as DNA: TGCGCCAGCAGCCCTGGTTGGGGAACTAATGAAAAACTGTTTTTT. This encodes CASSPGWGTNEKLFF.

The chain employs TRBV12-3 or TRBV12-4 and TRBJ2-7, with 9 bases fitting TRBD2. Trimming cost V 7 bases and J 5 bases; bases outside gene matches: 9. There are 14 residues in the CDR3. The CDR3 DNA sequence: TGTGCCAGCACCTCCAGGACTAGCGTAAACGAGCAGTACTTC. Its protein is CASTSRTSVNEQYF.

Concerning this clonotype itself: An end of the junction does not agree with germline; a read error may underlie this. The chain joins TRBV6-6 to TRBJ2-2; weak D call: TRBD1 (5 bases). The CDR3 is 16 amino acids. Germline CDR1 MNHNY, CDR2 SVGAGI (reference sequence). The CDR3 protein is CAISESRTLNTGELFF. The CDR3 DNA reads TGTGCCATCAGTGAGTCAAGGACACTGAACACCGGGGAGCTGTTTTTT.

This clonotype was detected ten times or more. The chain links TRBV11-2 to TRBJ2-1; D unclear. CDR3 length equals 13 residues. V lost 3 bases and J lost 2, with 5 bases in between. CDR1 and CDR2 (germline): SGHAT, FQNNGV. CDR3 residues: CASSFGTYNEQFF. The CDR3 DNA reads TGTGCCAGCAGCTTTGGTACCTACAATGAGCAGTTCTTC.

This clonotype is medium-sized by share. This chain connects TRBV12-3 or TRBV12-4 to TRBJ1-6; no reliable D call. Trimming removed 3 bases at V and 9 bases at J, with 9 bases between. This CDR3 has 13 amino acids. CDR3 protein: CASSLAAFSPLHF. CDR3 sequence (DNA): TGTGCCAGCAGTTTGGCAGCCTTTTCACCCCTCCACTTT.